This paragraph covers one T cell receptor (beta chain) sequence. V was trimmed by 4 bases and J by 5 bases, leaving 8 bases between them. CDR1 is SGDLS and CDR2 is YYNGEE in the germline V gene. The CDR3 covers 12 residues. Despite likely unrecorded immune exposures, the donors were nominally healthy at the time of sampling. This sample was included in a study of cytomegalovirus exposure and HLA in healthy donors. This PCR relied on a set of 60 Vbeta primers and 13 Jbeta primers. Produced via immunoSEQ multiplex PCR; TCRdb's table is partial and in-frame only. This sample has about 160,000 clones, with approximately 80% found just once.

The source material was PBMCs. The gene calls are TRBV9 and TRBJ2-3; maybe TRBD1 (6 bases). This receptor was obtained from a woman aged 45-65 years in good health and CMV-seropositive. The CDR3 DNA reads TGTGCCAGCAGCCCACAGGGAGATACGCAGTATTTT. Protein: CASSPQGDTQYF.